This passage covers 16 T cell receptor beta chains from one sample sequenced in a study of regulatory T cells in long-lasting Graves disease. Time point denoted: persistent/refractory GD, antithyroid drugs over 5 years with positive TRAb. From PBMCs, RNA was extracted and then used to make the TCR library. In building TCR beta libraries, iRepertoire HTBI primers were used together with Arm-PCR of CDR3 regions. TCRdb fed the multiplex PCR reads into MiXCR, producing one record per CDR3 protein. The sample records 300,000 to 500,000 distinct CDR3 sequences, around 21% being singletons. The material was peripheral blood mononuclear cells (PBMCs), obtained when the disease was refractory, from a patient treated with antithyroid drugs. The source is a female donor with Graves disease.

The rearrangement uses TRBV4-1 and TRBJ2-7; D uncertain. V dropped 0 bases and J dropped 0 bases, with 12 bases sitting between them. The CDR3 covers 16 residues. CDR1 MGHRA and CDR2 YSYEKL come from the germline V gene. The CDR3 coding sequence is TGCGCCAGCAGCCAAGATCCGGACCTTAGCTCCTACGAGCAGTACTTC. Translated: CASSQDPDLSSYEQYF.

V usage is TRBV5-5 and J usage is TRBJ2-2; D is unresolved. The V end lost 4 bases, the J end lost 6 bases, and 13 bases lay between the germline ends. Per the germline V gene, CDR1 is SGHKS and CDR2 is YYEKEE (reference sequence). The CDR3 is made up of 14 amino acids. The CDR3 DNA is TGTGCCAGCAGCCGATGGTCTGGGGCCGGGGAGCTGTTTTTT. The encoded protein is CASSRWSGAGELFF.

This chain joins TRBV15 and TRBJ2-5, with 10 bases aligning to TRBD2. The J call is uncertain, as TRBJ2-1 better fits the DNA end. The CDR3 runs 16 residues. Looked up from germline, CDR1 is LNHNV and CDR2 is YYDKDF (reference sequence). Here the CDR3 reads CATSRDSLAGVGEQFF. The CDR3, as DNA: TGTGCCACCAGCAGAGATTCGCTAGCGGGAGTCGGCGAGCAGTTCTTC.

This clonotype has more than one count but fewer than ten. This may stem from a read error, because a much larger clone lies one nucleotide away. This chain joins TRBV11-1 and TRBJ2-4; a possible D gene is TRBD1 (6 bases). V gave up 1 base and J gave up 2 bases, with 15 bases separating them. The CDR3 is 17 amino acids. Germline V lookup: CDR1 SGHAT, CDR2 FQDESV (reference sequence). The CDR3 DNA sequence: TGTGCCAGCAGCTTAGAGGGAGCAGGGGTTCCCAAAAACATTCAGTACTTC. It yields the protein CASSLEGAGVPKNIQYF.

In its sample, this clonotype was seen many times. V gene TRBV20-1 combines with J gene TRBJ1-1; 9 nucleotides agree with TRBD1. The CDR3 totals 14 residues. Losses at the gene ends were 3 bases for V and 5 bases for J; bases not matched to a gene: 7. The germline gives CDR1 DFQATT, CDR2 SNEGSKA (reference sequence). CDR3 DNA: TGCAGTGCTAGTTCCAAGACAGGGGGAACTGAAGCTTTCTTT. Residues: CSASSKTGGTEAFF.

This sequence joins TRBV6-1 and TRBJ1-4; D remains ambiguous. Germline V gene data show CDR1 as MNHNS and CDR2 as SASEGT. Trimming removed 7 bases at V and 6 bases at J, with 12 bases between. CDR3 length equals 13 residues. Here the CDR3 DNA reads TGTGCCAGCAAGTCCCCCTCGGATGAAAAACTGTTTTTT. The encoded protein is CASKSPSDEKLFF.

On this clonotype itself: Its ends do not fully match the called genes, so a read error is possible. The chain employs TRBV7-2 and TRBJ2-7, with 7 bases identical to TRBD1. Germline V lookup: CDR1 SGHTA, CDR2 FQGNSA. The CDR3 has 15 residues. CDR3 DNA: TGCGCCAGCAGCCAAGAACAGGGGAGCTCCTACGAGCAGTACTTC. Protein sequence: CASSQEQGSSYEQYF.

For this clonotype: A single base separates this from a much larger clone, so it may be a read error. V and J are TRBV6-2 or TRBV6-3 and TRBJ2-7; TRBD2 might be the D (6 bases). CDR1 MNHEY and CDR2 SVGEGT come from the germline V gene. Trimming pared 7 bases from V and 3 bases from J, leaving 22 bases between. The CDR3 length is 16 residues. CDR3 bases: TGTGCCAGCATTTCCCGGAGGAGGGGACTGGTCTACGAGCAGTACTTC. Amino acids: CASISRRRGLVYEQYF.

This clonotype was seen a handful of times. This chain links TRBV18 with TRBJ1-1, with TRBD1 matching over 8 bases. The CDR3 is 16 residues long. V was pared by 5 bases and J by 5 bases, with 13 bases of the junction left unmatched. CDR1 is KGHSH, CDR2 LQKENI, per germline. CDR3 sequence: CASSIKTGDSLTEAFF. CDR3 coding DNA: TGTGCCAGCTCAATTAAGACAGGGGATTCGCTGACTGAAGCTTTCTTT.

The chain uses TRBV10-1 and TRBJ2-5; 15 bases match TRBD2. Germline CDR1 reads WNHNN; CDR2 reads SYGVQD (reference sequence). This CDR3 is built from 18 residues. V was clipped by 5 bases and J by 4 bases; unmatched bases: 11. CDR3 in amino acids: CASSPAGLAGGPGETQYF. DNA for the CDR3: TGCGCCAGCAGTCCCGCTGGACTAGCGGGAGGGCCGGGAGAGACCCAGTACTTC.

The rearrangement joins TRBV30 to TRBJ2-7, with D possibly TRBD1 on 5 matching bases. CDR1 and CDR2 (germline): GTSNPN, SVGIG (reference sequence). The V end was cut by 0 bases, the J end by 5 bases, with 11 bases between. This CDR3 contains 13 residues. The CDR3 protein is CAWSVGAGNEQYF. The CDR3 DNA reads as TGTGCCTGGAGTGTTGGGGCCGGAAACGAGCAGTACTTC.

The sample holds many counts of this clonotype. The CDR3 coding sequence is TGTGCCAGCACCGGACAGGGTGGCAATCAGCCCCAGCATTTT. This encodes CASTGQGGNQPQHF. The rearrangement joins TRBV6-1 to TRBJ1-5; 8 bases line up with TRBD1. The CDR3 totals 14 residues. J gave up 2 bases and V 7 bases, and 4 bases lay outside the gene matches. Germline CDR1 and CDR2: MNHNS and SASEGT.

In this sample, this clonotype turned up many times. V gene TRBV6-1 combines with J gene TRBJ2-5; D ambiguous. Trimming pared 7 bases from V and 3 bases from J, leaving 6 bases between. Germline V gene data show CDR1 as MNHNS and CDR2 as SASEGT. The CDR3 is 11 residues long. The CDR3 loop reads CASTRKETQYF. CDR3 nucleotides: TGTGCCAGCACCCGTAAAGAGACCCAGTACTTC.

The chain has TRBV4-1 and TRBJ1-1, with TRBD1 as a possible D gene (5 bases). The germline V gene encodes CDR1 MGHRA and CDR2 YSYEKL. With 7 bases removed from V and 0 bases from J, the gap between germline ends came to 15 bases. The CDR3 length is 15 residues. The CDR3 DNA sequence: TGCGCCAGCATACCCGAACAGGCTCTGAACACTGAAGCTTTCTTT. It codes for CASIPEQALNTEAFF.

This clonotype has a count of ten or more. The chain is built from TRBV12-3 or TRBV12-4 and TRBJ2-1, with 8 bases that match TRBD2. The V and J ends lost 5 bases and 4 bases, in that order; junction bases with no gene match: 10. This CDR3 contains 16 residues. CDR3 nucleotide sequence: TGTGCCAGCAGTGGGGGTGCGGGAGGAGCGTACAATGAGCAGTTCTTC. Its protein product is CASSGGAGGAYNEQFF.

The table lists this clonotype with many counts. The chain's CDR3 is CASSLSSRNTEAFF. The CDR3 DNA reads TGTGCCAGCAGCTTAAGCAGCAGGAACACTGAAGCTTTCTTT. This chain joins TRBV7-2 and TRBJ1-1; no reliable D call. Trimming cost V 2 bases and J 1 base, with 8 bases left between them. Germline V lookup: CDR1 SGHTA, CDR2 FQGNSA. The CDR3 is 14 residues long.